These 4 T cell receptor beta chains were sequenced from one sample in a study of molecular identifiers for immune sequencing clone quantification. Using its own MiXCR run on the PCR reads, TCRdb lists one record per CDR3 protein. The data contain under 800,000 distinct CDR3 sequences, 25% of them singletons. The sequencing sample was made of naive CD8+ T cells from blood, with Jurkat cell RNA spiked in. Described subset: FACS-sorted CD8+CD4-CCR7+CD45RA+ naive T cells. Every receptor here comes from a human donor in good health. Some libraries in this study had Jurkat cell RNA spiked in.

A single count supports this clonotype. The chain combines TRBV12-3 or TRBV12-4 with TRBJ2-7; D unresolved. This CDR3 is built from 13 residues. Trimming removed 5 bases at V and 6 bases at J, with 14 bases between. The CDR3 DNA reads TGTGCCAGCAGTCCAGTGTGGCTCCCCGAGCAGTACTTC. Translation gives CASSPVWLPEQYF.

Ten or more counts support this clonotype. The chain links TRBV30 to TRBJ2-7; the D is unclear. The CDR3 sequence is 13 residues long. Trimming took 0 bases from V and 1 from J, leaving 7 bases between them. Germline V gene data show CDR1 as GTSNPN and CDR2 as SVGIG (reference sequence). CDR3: CAWSVGESYEQYF. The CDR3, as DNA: TGTGCCTGGAGTGTAGGAGAGTCCTACGAGCAGTACTTC. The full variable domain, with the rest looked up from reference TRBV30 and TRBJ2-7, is SQTIHQWPATLVQPVGSPLSLECTVEGTSNPNLYWYRQAAGRGLQLLFYSVGIGQISSEVPQNLSASRPQDRQFILSSKKLLLSDSGFYLCAWSVGESYEQYFGPGTRLTVT.

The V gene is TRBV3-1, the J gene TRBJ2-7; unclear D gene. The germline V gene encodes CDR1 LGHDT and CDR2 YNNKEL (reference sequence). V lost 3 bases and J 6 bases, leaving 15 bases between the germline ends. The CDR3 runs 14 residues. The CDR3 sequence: CASSHKQHPSEQYF. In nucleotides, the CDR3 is TGTGCCAGCAGCCACAAGCAGCACCCAAGCGAGCAGTACTTC.

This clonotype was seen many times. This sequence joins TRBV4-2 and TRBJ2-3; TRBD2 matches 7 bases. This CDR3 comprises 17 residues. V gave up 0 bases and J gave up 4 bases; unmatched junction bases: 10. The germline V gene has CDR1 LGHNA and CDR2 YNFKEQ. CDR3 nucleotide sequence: TGTGCCAGCAGCCAAGATGGCGGCGGGAGAGGCTCAGATACGCAGTATTTT. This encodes CASSQDGGGRGSDTQYF.